This TCR beta chain was sequenced during a study of CD8+ T cells in alopecia areata. Whole-study context: Treated patients' severity was scored by percentage of affected scalp area.

This CDR3 spans 15 amino acids. V lost 4 bases and J 4 bases, leaving 15 bases between the germline ends. The germline CDR1 and CDR2 sequences are SNHLY and FYNNEI. It was cDNA, reverse transcribed from extracted RNA, that served as the sequencing template. The assay was immunoSEQ multiplex PCR, and TCRdb's table has in-frame clones only and misses some. This sample has about 220,000 clones, with around 57% found just once. Regarding treatment: oral pan-JAK inhibitor, 5-10 mg twice daily. Patients with alopecia areata provided lesional scalp punch biopsies as well as peripheral blood. The receptor comes from a human donor with alopecia areata. The chain recombines TRBV2 with TRBJ2-3; D is possibly TRBD1 (6 bases). Sample: CD4+ T cells sorted from blood, taken at week 4, from a patient treated with tofacitinib. CDR3 protein: CASSGTASWADTQYF. DNA for the CDR3: TGTGCCAGCAGTGGGACAGCGTCGTGGGCAGATACGCAGTATTTT.